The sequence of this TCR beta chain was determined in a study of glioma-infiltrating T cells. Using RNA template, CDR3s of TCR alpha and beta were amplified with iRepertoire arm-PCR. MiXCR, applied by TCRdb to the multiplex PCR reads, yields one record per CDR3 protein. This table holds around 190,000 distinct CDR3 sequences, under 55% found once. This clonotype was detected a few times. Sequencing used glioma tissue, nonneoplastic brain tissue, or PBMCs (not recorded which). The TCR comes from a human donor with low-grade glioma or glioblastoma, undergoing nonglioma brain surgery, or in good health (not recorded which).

The CDR3 here is CASSSPGPTYNEQFF. Written as DNA, the CDR3 is TGTGCCAGCAGCTCCCCGGGGCCTACCTACAATGAGCAGTTCTTC. The chain joins TRBV7-8 to TRBJ2-1, with D perhaps matching TRBD1 or TRBD2 (5 bases each). V shed 4 bases and J shed 2 bases, with 12 bases lying between them. The V gene's germline CDR1 is SGHVS and CDR2 FQNEAQ. This CDR3 has 15 amino acids. The entire variable domain, with the rest obtained from reference TRBV7-8 and TRBJ2-1, is as follows: GAGVSQSPRYKVAKRGQDVALRCDPISGHVSLFWYQQALGQGPEFLTYFQNEAQLDKSGLPSDRFFAERPEGSVSTLKIQRTQQEDSAVYLCASSSPGPTYNEQFFGPGTRLTVL.